A single T cell receptor beta chain is shown here with its context. This entry belongs to a study of blood T cell repertoires in COVID-19. Background on the study: The United States, Italy and Spain supplied acute and convalescent COVID-19 samples.

The ends were cut back, 3 bases at V and 0 bases at J, with 12 bases in the middle. This CDR3 contains 15 residues. The germline V gene encodes CDR1 SGHTA and CDR2 FQGNSA. For recovered donors of Cohort 3, there were two negative PCRs, clearance, or symptom resolution. Original analysis: Nucleated cell number was recorded as an estimate derived from reference gene primer amplification. This table comes from immunoSEQ multiplex PCR, and its TCRdb copy is limited to in-frame clones, with some not included. V, J and clone size were drawn from that table, and D and trimming were deduced from the DNA. The sample comprises more than 200,000 clones, 87% of which are singletons, and roughly a tenth rests with the top ten.

This chain uses TRBV7-2 with TRBJ2-7, with a tentative D call TRBD2 (6 bases). The sample was PBMCs or T cells enriched from blood (not recorded which). The TCR originated in a man aged 25 to 40 who had recovered from COVID-19. The CDR3 protein is CASSFVAGSSYEQYF. The DNA for the CDR3 is TGTGCCAGCAGCTTTGTCGCGGGAAGCTCCTACGAGCAGTACTTC.